This T cell receptor (beta chain) was identified in a study of blood T cell repertoires in COVID-19. Study at large: COVID-19 samples, acute and convalescent, were from the United States, Italy and Spain. From T cells, B-cell-depleted T cells, or PBMCs came the material, which was cDNA or gDNA.

The CDR3 extends over 15 amino acids. The germline V gene has CDR1 ENHRY and CDR2 SYGVKD. Between the trimmed V and J ends, which lost 6 bases and 2 bases, there was a span of 13 bases. Per the study methods: Reference gene primer amplification yielded estimated nucleated cell counts. Assay used: immunoSEQ multiplex PCR; TCRdb lists only in-frame clones, some missing. V and J calls and clone size are given by that table; D and trimming were obtained from the DNA. The profile shows about 160,000 clones, 84% of them singletons. J is TRBJ2-2 and V is TRBV10-3, with D possibly TRBD2 on 5 matching bases. Input material: peripheral blood. The receptor was isolated from a man aged 18 to 35 with active or convalescent COVID-19. Here the CDR3 DNA reads TGTGCCATCAGGCCGGACTGGGCAAACACCGGGGAGCTGTTTTTT. Translation: CAIRPDWANTGELFF.